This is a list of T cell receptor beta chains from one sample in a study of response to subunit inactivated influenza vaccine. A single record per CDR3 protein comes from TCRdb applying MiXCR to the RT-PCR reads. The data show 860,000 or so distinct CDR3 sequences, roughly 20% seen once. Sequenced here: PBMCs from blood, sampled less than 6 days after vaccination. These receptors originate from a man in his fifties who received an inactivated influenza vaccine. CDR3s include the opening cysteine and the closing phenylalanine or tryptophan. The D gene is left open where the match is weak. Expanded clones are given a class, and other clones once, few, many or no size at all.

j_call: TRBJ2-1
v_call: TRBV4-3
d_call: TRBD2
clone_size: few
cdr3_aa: CASSQAMGSGSMNEQFF
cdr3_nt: TGCGCCAGCAGCCAAGCCATGGGTAGCGGGAGTATGAATGAGCAGTTCTTC

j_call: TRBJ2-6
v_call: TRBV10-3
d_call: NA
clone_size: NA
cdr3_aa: CAISGYQEGKSGANVLTF
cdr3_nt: TGTGCCATCAGTGGGTATCAGGAAGGTAAATCTGGGGCCAACGTCCTGACTTTC

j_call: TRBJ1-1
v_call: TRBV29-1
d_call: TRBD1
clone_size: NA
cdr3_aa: CSGKQGAGTEAFF
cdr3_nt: TGCAGCGGGAAACAGGGGGCTGGTACTGAAGCTTTCTTT

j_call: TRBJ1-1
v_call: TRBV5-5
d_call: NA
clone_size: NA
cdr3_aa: CASSWGETEAFF
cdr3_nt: TGTGCCAGCAGCTGGGGGGAGACTGAAGCTTTCTTT

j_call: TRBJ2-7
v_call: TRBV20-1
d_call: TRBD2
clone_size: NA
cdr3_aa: CSALADRGGYEQYF
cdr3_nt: TGCAGTGCCTTAGCGGACCGGGGAGGGTACGAGCAGTACTTC

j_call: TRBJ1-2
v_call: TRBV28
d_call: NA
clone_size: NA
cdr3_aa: CASSLYRTGVYGYTF
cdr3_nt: TGTGCCAGCAGTTTATATCGGACGGGGGTCTATGGCTACACCTTC

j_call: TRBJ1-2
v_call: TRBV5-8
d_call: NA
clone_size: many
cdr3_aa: CASSLDSRGYGYTF
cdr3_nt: TGTGCCAGCAGCTTAGACTCAAGGGGCTATGGCTACACCTTC

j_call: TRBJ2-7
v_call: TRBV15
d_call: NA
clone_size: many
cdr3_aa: CATSRDREQYF
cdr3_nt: TGTGCCACCAGCAGAGACCGCGAGCAGTACTTC

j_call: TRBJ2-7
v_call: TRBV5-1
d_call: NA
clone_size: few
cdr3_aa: CASSSTGNRYEQYF
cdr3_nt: TGCGCCAGCAGCTCTACAGGGAACCGCTACGAGCAGTACTTC

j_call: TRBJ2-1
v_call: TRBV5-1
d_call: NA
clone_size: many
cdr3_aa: CASSYADHNEQFF
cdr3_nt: TGCGCCAGCAGCTACGCTGACCACAATGAGCAGTTCTTC

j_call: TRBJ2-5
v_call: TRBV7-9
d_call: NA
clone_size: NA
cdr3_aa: CASSLGWEQTQYF
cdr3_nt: TGTGCCAGCAGCCTGGGCTGGGAGCAGACCCAGTACTTC

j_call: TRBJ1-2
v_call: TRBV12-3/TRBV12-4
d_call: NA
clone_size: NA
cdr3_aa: CASSPADRPRAGGYTF
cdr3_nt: TGTGCCAGCAGTCCGGCTGACAGGCCACGAGCGGGGGGCTACACCTTC

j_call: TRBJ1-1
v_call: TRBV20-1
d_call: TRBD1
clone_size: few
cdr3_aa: CSAKEVGTGDTEAFF
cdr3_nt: TGCAGTGCTAAAGAAGTGGGAACAGGGGACACTGAAGCTTTCTTT

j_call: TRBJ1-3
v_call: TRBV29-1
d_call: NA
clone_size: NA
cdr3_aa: CSVQVGGNTIYF
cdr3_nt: TGCAGCGTACAGGTGGGGGGAAACACCATATATTTT

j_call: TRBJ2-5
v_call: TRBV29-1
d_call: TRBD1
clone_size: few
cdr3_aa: CSVEGNTGTVTDF
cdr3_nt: TGCAGCGTTGAAGGTAATACCGGGACAGTTACAGACTTC

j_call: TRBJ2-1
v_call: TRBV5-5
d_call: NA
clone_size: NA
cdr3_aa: CASSNQPRTSYNEQFF
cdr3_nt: TGTGCCAGCAGTAACCAACCCCGTACCTCCTACAATGAGCAGTTCTTC

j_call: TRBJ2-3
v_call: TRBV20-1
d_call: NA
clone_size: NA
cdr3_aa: CSSRALGADTQYF
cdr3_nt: TGCAGCTCCCGGGCCCTGGGAGCAGATACGCAGTATTTT

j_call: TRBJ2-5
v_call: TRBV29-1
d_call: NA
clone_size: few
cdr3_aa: CSVEGLLGSLGAQYF
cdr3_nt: TGCAGCGTTGAAGGCCTACTAGGAAGTCTGGGTGCCCAGTACTTC

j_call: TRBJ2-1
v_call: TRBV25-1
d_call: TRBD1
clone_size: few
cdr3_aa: CASVDRGYEQFF
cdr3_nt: TGTGCCAGCGTGGACAGGGGTTATGAGCAGTTCTTC

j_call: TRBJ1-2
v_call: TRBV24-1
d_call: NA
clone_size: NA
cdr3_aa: CATRDDYGYTF
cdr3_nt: TGTGCCACGCGGGACGACTATGGCTACACCTTC

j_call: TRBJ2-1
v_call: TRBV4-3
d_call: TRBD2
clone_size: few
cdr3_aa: CASSQAPLPAGGSYNEQFF
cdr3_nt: TGCGCCAGCAGCCAAGCGCCCCTCCCAGCGGGGGGTTCCTACAATGAGCAGTTCTTC